The 19 T cell receptor beta chains below come from one sample, sequenced in a study of cytomegalovirus exposure and HLA in healthy donors. PCR primers comprised 60 Vbeta and 13 Jbeta primers. TCRdb's copy holds only in-frame clones and misses some; the assay was immunoSEQ multiplex PCR. The sample lists about 160,000 clones, 80% occurring once. Sequenced material: PBMCs. Receptors were obtained from a woman in her forties or fifties in good health and CMV-seropositive.

The chain links TRBV7-2 to TRBJ2-3, with D maybe TRBD2 (6 bases). The CDR3 consists of 17 residues. Germline V gene sequence: CDR1 SGHTA, CDR2 FQGNSA. V was pared by 2 bases and J by 0 bases, with 15 bases between. In nucleotides, the CDR3 is TGTGCCAGCAGCTTAAGTCGGGGGTCCGGAAGCACAGATACGCAGTATTTT. It specifies CASSLSRGSGSTDTQYF.

In regard to this clone: The junction departs from germline at one end; a sequencing error may be responsible. This chain joins TRBV7-7 and TRBJ2-7, with 8 nucleotides matching TRBD1. This CDR3 is built from 14 residues. CDR1 and CDR2 from the germline V gene are SSHAT and FNYEAQ (reference sequence). In DNA, the CDR3 is TGTGCTAGCAGCTTAGGGGGACAGGCATACGAGCAGTGCTTC. This translates into CASSLGGQAYEQCF.

This clone was found a few times. The J gene is TRBJ2-4, the V gene TRBV9; perhaps TRBD1 as D (5 bases). Trimming removed 0 bases at V and 3 bases at J, with 10 bases between. The CDR3 consists of 15 residues. Germline V CDR1 and CDR2: SGDLS, YYNGEE. This CDR3 is CASSVDATDKNIQYF. CDR3 nucleotide sequence: TGTGCCAGCAGCGTAGACGCGACAGACAAAAACATTCAGTACTTC.

The rearrangement links TRBV4-2 to TRBJ2-6; TRBD1 is a possible D gene (6 bases). This CDR3 is built from 16 residues. V was cut by 2 bases and J by 4 bases, with 12 bases left in between. CDR1 and CDR2 from the germline V gene are LGHNA and YNFKEQ. The CDR3 DNA sequence: TGTGCCAGCAGCCAACAAACAGGGACCGGGGCCAACGTCCTGACTTTC. Translated: CASSQQTGTGANVLTF.

J is TRBJ1-2 and V is TRBV6-6; tentative D call: TRBD1 (6 bases). The CDR3 extends over 13 amino acids. From germline, CDR1 is MNHNY and CDR2 SVGAGI (reference sequence). V dropped 2 bases and J dropped 4 bases, with 8 bases sitting between them. The CDR3 DNA reads TGTGCCAGCAGTTACCAGACAGGCTATGGCTACACCTTC. It specifies CASSYQTGYGYTF.

This clone was recorded once. The rearrangement uses TRBV7-2 and TRBJ2-7; 13 positions agree with TRBD2. The length of the CDR3 is 16 residues. Germline lookup yields CDR1 SGHTA and CDR2 FQGNSA. V gave up 0 bases and J gave up 4 bases; unmatched junction bases: 3. The CDR3 region has the DNA TGTGCCAGCAGCTTAGCCATACTAGCGGGAGGGTACGAGCAGTACTTC. Translating gives CASSLAILAGGYEQYF.

The chain employs TRBV27 and TRBJ1-5, with 8 bases fitting TRBD1. This CDR3 has 18 residues. Germline loops: CDR1 MNHEY, CDR2 SMNVEV (reference sequence). V was pared by 4 bases and J by 0 bases, with 11 bases of the junction left unmatched. Written as DNA, the CDR3 is TGTGCCAGCAGTTCGACAGGGGCCCTGGGTGATAGCAATCAGCCCCAGCATTTT. The encoded protein is CASSSTGALGDSNQPQHF.

The chain carries TRBV28 and TRBJ1-4; TRBD1 is a possible D gene (6 bases). The CDR3 has 15 amino acids. The ends were cut back, 7 bases at V and 5 bases at J, with 17 bases in the middle. Looked up from germline, CDR1 is MDHEN and CDR2 is SYDVKM. The CDR3 coding sequence is TGTGCCAGCATTGGCGGACAGACATGGAATGAAAAACTGTTTTTT. Translation gives CASIGGQTWNEKLFF.

This clone occurred a few times. The chain combines TRBV14 with TRBJ2-5, with D possibly TRBD2 on 5 matching bases. The CDR3 consists of 12 residues. Germline loops: CDR1 SGHDN, CDR2 FVKESK. The V end lost 2 bases, the J end lost 7 bases, and 8 bases lay between the germline ends. CDR3 residues: CASSQIAGTQYF. For the CDR3, the DNA is TGTGCCAGCAGCCAAATTGCGGGGACCCAGTACTTC.

The CDR3 spells CASSRLAGAVDEQYF. CDR3 nucleotide sequence: TGTGCCAGTAGTAGACTAGCGGGAGCGGTCGACGAGCAGTACTTC. This sequence joins TRBV19 and TRBJ2-7; 12 positions match TRBD2. Germline V gene lookup returns CDR1 LNHDA and CDR2 SQIVND (reference sequence). Trimming at V came to 4 bases and at J to 5 bases, leaving 6 bases not matched to a gene. The CDR3 contains 15 residues.

J is TRBJ2-2 and V is TRBV4-1, with 10 bases matching TRBD1. V trimming: 2 bases; J trimming: 6 bases; junction bases outside the gene matches: 9. Germline assignment: CDR1 MGHRA and CDR2 YSYEKL. The CDR3 loop spans 17 amino acids. CDR3 sequence (DNA): TGCGCCAGCAGCCAACTTTACCGGGACAGGGGCTCCGGGGAGCTGTTTTTT. It specifies CASSQLYRDRGSGELFF.

The table lists this clone with a count of one. The rearrangement joins TRBV6-1 to TRBJ1-4; 9 bases fit TRBD1. Trimming took 6 bases from V and 1 from J; bases not matched to a gene: 3. The germline gives CDR1 MNHNS, CDR2 SASEGT. The CDR3 runs to 15 residues. CDR3 nucleotides: TGTGCCAGCAGGGACAGGGGTTTAACTAATGAAAAACTGTTTTTT. Encoded protein: CASRDRGLTNEKLFF.

This chain links TRBV15 with TRBJ1-2; 8 nucleotides align to TRBD1. The CDR3 loop spans 15 amino acids. Germline V gene sequence: CDR1 LNHNV, CDR2 YYDKDF (reference sequence). V shed 5 bases and J 4 bases; nucleotides not matched to a gene: 9. Here the CDR3 reads CATSPWGQVVYGYTF. For the CDR3, the DNA is TGTGCCACCAGCCCTTGGGGACAGGTAGTCTATGGCTACACCTTC.

CDR3: CASSLEQRSSYEQYF. The DNA for the CDR3 is TGCGCCAGCAGCTTGGAGCAGAGGAGCTCCTACGAGCAGTACTTC. V and J are TRBV5-1 and TRBJ2-7; D is ambiguous. CDR1 is SGHRS, CDR2 YFSETQ, per germline. This CDR3 is 15 amino acids long. The V gene lost 0 bases and the J gene lost 0 bases, with 10 bases spanning the gap.

The rearrangement uses TRBV11-2 and TRBJ2-5; 12 positions agree with TRBD2. Germline V gene data show CDR1 as SGHAT and CDR2 as FQNNGV. The CDR3 has 14 residues. The V and J ends lost 6 bases and 4 bases, in that order; junction bases with no gene match: 3. CDR3 DNA: TGTGCCAGCAGGGGGGGACTAGCGGGAGAGACCCAGTACTTC. Translating it yields CASRGGLAGETQYF.

The V gene is TRBV7-2, the J gene TRBJ2-5, with 7 positions matching TRBD2. Per germline, CDR1 SGHTA and CDR2 FQGNSA. Trimming took 1 base from V and 7 from J; bases not matched to a gene: 12. This CDR3 region has 16 residues. The CDR3, as DNA: TGTGCCAGCAGCTTAGGGGGGGGACTGGGTCGAAGGACCCAGTACTTC. Residues: CASSLGGGLGRRTQYF.

The chain carries TRBV5-4 and TRBJ2-3; D unclear. The germline V and J ends were trimmed by 2 bases and 2 bases, with 12 bases remaining between them. The CDR3 is made up of 15 amino acids. Germline lookup yields CDR1 SGHNT and CDR2 YYREEE (reference sequence). As DNA, the CDR3 is TGTGCCAGCAGCTTCTCAGGCGCAGTCACAGATACGCAGTATTTT. It yields the protein CASSFSGAVTDTQYF. The entire variable domain, with the rest obtained from reference TRBV5-4 and TRBJ2-3, is as follows: ETGVTQSPTHLIKTRGQQVTLRCSSQSGHNTVSWYQQALGQGPQFIFQYYREEENGRGNFPPRFSGLQFPNYSSELNVNALELDDSALYLCASSFSGAVTDTQYFGPGTRLTVL.

The chain links TRBV5-1 to TRBJ2-2, with 8 bases fitting TRBD2. V lost 0 bases, J lost 4 bases, and 5 bases stayed unmatched. Germline V gene sequence: CDR1 SGHRS, CDR2 YFSETQ. The CDR3 has 16 residues. The CDR3 bases are TGCGCCAGCAGCTTGGCGGGAGGGCCGCGCACCGGGGAGCTGTTTTTT. This encodes CASSLAGGPRTGELFF.

V gene TRBV9 combines with J gene TRBJ1-1, with D possibly TRBD1 on 5 matching bases. This CDR3 is built from 13 residues. Deletions cut 3 bases from V and 5 bases from J, with 11 bases between. Germline V lookup: CDR1 SGDLS, CDR2 YYNGEE. The CDR3 DNA is TGTGCCAGCAGCGAAGGGGAGGGGACTGAAGCTTTCTTT. Its protein is CASSEGEGTEAFF.